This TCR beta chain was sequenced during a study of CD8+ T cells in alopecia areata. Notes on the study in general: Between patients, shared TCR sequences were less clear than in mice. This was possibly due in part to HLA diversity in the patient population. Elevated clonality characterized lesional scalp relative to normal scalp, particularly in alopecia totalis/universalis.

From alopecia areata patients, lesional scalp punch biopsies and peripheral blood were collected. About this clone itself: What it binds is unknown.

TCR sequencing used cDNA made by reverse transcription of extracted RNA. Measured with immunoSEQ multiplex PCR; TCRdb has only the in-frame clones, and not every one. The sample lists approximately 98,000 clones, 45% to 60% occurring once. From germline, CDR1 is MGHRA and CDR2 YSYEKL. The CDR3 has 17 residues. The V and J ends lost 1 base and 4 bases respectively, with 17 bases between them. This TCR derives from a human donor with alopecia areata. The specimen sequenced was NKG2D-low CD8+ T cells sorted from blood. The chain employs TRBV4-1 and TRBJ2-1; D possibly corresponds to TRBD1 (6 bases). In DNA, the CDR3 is TGCGCCAGCAGCCAAGTCTCCCTCAGGGGTTCGTACAATGAGCAGTTCTTC. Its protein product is CASSQVSLRGSYNEQFF.